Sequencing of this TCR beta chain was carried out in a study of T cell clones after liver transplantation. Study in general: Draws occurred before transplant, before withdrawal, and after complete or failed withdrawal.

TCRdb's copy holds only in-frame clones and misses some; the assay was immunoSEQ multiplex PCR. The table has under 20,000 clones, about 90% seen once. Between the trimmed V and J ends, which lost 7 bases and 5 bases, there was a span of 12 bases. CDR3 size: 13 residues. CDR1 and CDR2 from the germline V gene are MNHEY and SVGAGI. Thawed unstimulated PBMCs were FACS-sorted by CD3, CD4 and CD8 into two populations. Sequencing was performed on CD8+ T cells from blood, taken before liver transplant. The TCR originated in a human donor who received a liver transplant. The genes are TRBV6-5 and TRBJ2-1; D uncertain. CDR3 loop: CASMGRVNNEQFF. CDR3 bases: TGTGCCAGCATGGGTCGGGTAAACAATGAGCAGTTCTTC.